The 12 T cell receptor beta chains below all came from one sample that was sequenced in a study of T cell responses to AZD1222 COVID-19 vaccine. The table came from immunoSEQ multiplex PCR; TCRdb's copy has only in-frame clones and leaves some out. This sample has fewer than 150,000 clones, with around 88% found just once. The source material was peripheral blood, sampled on day 0 of AZD1222 vaccination. These receptors originate from an adult in good health.

CDR3 protein: CASSLFGGVDTQYF. The CDR3 coding sequence is TGTGCCAGCAGTTTGTTCGGGGGAGTAGATACGCAGTATTTT. The J gene is TRBJ2-3, the V gene TRBV28; tentative D call: TRBD2 (6 bases). CDR1 and CDR2 from the germline V gene are MDHEN and SYDVKM. Between the trimmed V and J ends, which lost 3 bases and 5 bases, there was a span of 12 bases. The CDR3 covers 14 residues.

The chain employs TRBV6-2 or TRBV6-3 and TRBJ2-7, with TRBD2 identical over 10 bases. Germline lookup yields CDR1 MNHEY and CDR2 SVGEGT. The ends lost 5 bases at V and 7 bases at J; junction bases unmatched: 8. CDR3 length: 14 residues. CDR3 nucleotide sequence: TGTGCCAGCAGTGGACTAGCGGCTCCTAGAGAGCAGTACTTC. Translating gives CASSGLAAPREQYF.

The sample holds one count of this clone. This chain uses TRBV25-1 with TRBJ1-3; D uncertain. CDR1 is MGHDK, CDR2 SYGVNS, per germline. CDR3 length: 15 residues. Trimming took 5 bases from V and 0 from J, leaving 11 bases between them. This CDR3 is CASSPRTVSGNTIYF. The CDR3 nucleotides read TGTGCCAGCAGTCCACGAACCGTCTCTGGAAACACCATATATTTT.

The chain links TRBV19 to TRBJ1-5; D call uncertain. The germline CDR1 and CDR2 sequences are LNHDA and SQIVND (reference sequence). The CDR3 loop spans 14 amino acids. Trimming took off 3 bases at V and 5 bases at J, with 11 bases between the two ends. CDR3 residues: CASSMLPKDQPQHF. CDR3 nucleotides: TGTGCCAGTAGTATGTTACCCAAGGATCAGCCCCAGCATTTT.

This chain links TRBV2 with TRBJ1-5; D gene ambiguous. CDR1 and CDR2 from the germline V gene are SNHLY and FYNNEI. V lost 0 bases and J lost 1, with 10 bases in between. This CDR3 spans 16 amino acids. CDR3 loop: CASSEAVGGSNQPQHF. The CDR3 DNA follows: TGTGCCAGCAGTGAAGCCGTAGGAGGGAGCAATCAGCCCCAGCATTTT.

The chain uses TRBV28 and TRBJ1-2; no firm D call. Germline CDR1 is MDHEN and CDR2 is SYDVKM. The CDR3 contains 13 residues. Trimming pared 4 bases from V and 4 bases from J, leaving 10 bases between. In DNA, the CDR3 is TGTGCCAGCAGTTCCGGTGATCGCTATGGCTACACCTTC. Translated: CASSSGDRYGYTF.

The chain is built from TRBV19 and TRBJ1-4; tentative D call: TRBD1 (5 bases). Germline CDR1 LNHDA, CDR2 SQIVND (reference sequence). The CDR3 covers 15 residues. Trimming shortened V by 9 bases and J by 5 bases, and 19 bases separated the two germline ends. The CDR3 loop is CASRRDGRINEKLFF. Here the CDR3 DNA reads TGTGCCAGCCGACGGGACGGTAGGATAAATGAAAAACTGTTTTTT.

The chain links TRBV9 to TRBJ2-1, with 8 bases matching TRBD1. The CDR3 length is 16 residues. J gave up 4 bases and V 0 bases, and 6 bases lay outside the gene matches. CDR1 SGDLS and CDR2 YYNGEE come from the germline V gene. The CDR3: CASSVGPGTGYNEQFF. CDR3 sequence (DNA): TGTGCCAGCAGCGTAGGGCCCGGGACAGGATACAATGAGCAGTTCTTC.

V usage is TRBV19 and J usage is TRBJ1-1; TRBD1 aligns across 9 bases. The germline gives CDR1 LNHDA, CDR2 SQIVND (reference sequence). The trim removed 6 bases at V and 4 bases at J, leaving 9 bases unmatched. This CDR3 has 15 amino acids. The CDR3 DNA sequence: TGTGCCAGTAGCCTACAGGGGGCGCGGGTCACTGAAGCTTTCTTT. This gives the protein CASSLQGARVTEAFF.

This clone has more than one count but fewer than ten. Other DNA sequences in the same sample also yield this CDR3. The V call is TRBV19, the J call TRBJ2-4; D unresolved. Germline CDR1 LNHDA, CDR2 SQIVND (reference sequence). This CDR3 is built from 13 residues. V lost 9 bases to trimming and J lost 2 bases, with 11 bases between them. This CDR3 is CASQQGTKNIQYF. The CDR3 nucleotides read TGTGCCAGCCAACAAGGCACCAAAAACATTCAGTACTTC.

This sequence joins TRBV11-1 and TRBJ2-5, with D possibly TRBD2 on 5 matching bases. CDR3 size: 12 residues. CDR1 and CDR2 from the germline V gene are SGHAT and FQDESV (reference sequence). Trimming pared 7 bases from V and 3 bases from J, leaving 9 bases between. The CDR3 nucleotides are TGTGCCAGCATCGGGGTCGAAGAGACCCAGTACTTC. It codes for CASIGVEETQYF.

The chain uses TRBV23-1 and TRBJ2-7; 7 nucleotides agree with TRBD1. TRBV23-1 has ORF status, its function being uncertain. The CDR3 extends over 20 amino acids. V shed 3 bases, J shed 5 bases, and the junction held 25 bases outside the gene matches. CDR3 coding DNA: TGCGCCAGCAGTCACACCGGGACAGTCAAGAGGGTCCATCCTAACAACGAGCAGTACTTC. Translated, it gives CASSHTGTVKRVHPNNEQYF.